The sequence of this T cell receptor beta chain was determined in a study of shared clonotypes between healthy human individuals. For the study at large: Aged 18 to 49, the donors were two women and a few men.

CD45RO-negative cells were positively selected for CCR7, leaving out terminally differentiated effector memory CD45RA+ cells. Assay runs were performed at deep level. TCRdb's table, derived via immunoSEQ multiplex PCR, lists solely in-frame clones and lacks some. This sample has millions of clones, with approximately 94% found just once. In regard to this clone: The antigen is not known.

Whole-study results and caveats: Across subsets, estimated richness was generally greater for naive than for memory populations.

CDR1 SEHNR and CDR2 FQNEAQ come from the germline V gene (reference sequence). Trimming took off 5 bases at V and 4 bases at J, with 9 bases between the two ends. CDR3 size: 12 residues. The TCR sequence derives from a young man in good health. Some clones in this sample may be carry-over from other donors' samples. V gene TRBV7-9 combines with J gene TRBJ2-7, with D hard to call. The sequencing sample was made of naive CD8+ T cells from PBMCs. The CDR3 nucleotides are TGTGCCAGCAGCACCGGTTTTTACGAGCAGTACTTC. Its protein product is CASSTGFYEQYF.